The sequence of this T cell receptor (beta chain) was determined in a study of T cell responses to AZD1222 COVID-19 vaccine (dated by TCRdb to the early 2020s). Background on the whole study: Because spike-specific TCR depth and breadth did not differ between the two schedules, AZD1222 recipients who got a second dose at roughly 4 weeks were pooled with those who got a second dose at roughly 12 weeks. TCR sequencing covered 230 or so trial participants: approximately 200 given two doses of AZD1222 and some 25 given two doses of MenACWY control vaccine. Trial participants were enrolled into age subgroups of 18-55, 56-69 and 70-plus years, which contained 148, 28 and 57 TCR-sequenced participants, respectively. The full study reports these points: Participants were mostly white British and included more females than males, and it was suggested by the authors that clonal diversity may have been underestimated. Reportedly, almost half of the unique spike-specific TCRs recognized epitopes lying outside the regions that are mutated in the B.1.351 and B.1.1.7 variants. A significant rise in spike-specific TCR breadth and depth was observed after two AZD1222 doses relative to day 0 and relative to MenACWY recipients. The vaccine-associated CD4 TCRs covered the entire spike protein, and the dominant responses fell in regions 160-218 and 743-854. Because no day 14 peak-response samples were available, repertoires were characterized only after the peak T cell response. In the small 56-69-year group, the increase in depth fell short of significance, most likely because of low power. Conclusions about previously exposed vaccinees are limited because only a handful of AZD1222 recipients were SARS-CoV-2 seropositive at baseline.

Regarding this clone: Its specific antigen is unknown. Within one base of it there is no much larger clone, and no base qualities were kept.

The time point label for this specimen denotes: baseline before first vaccination. Vaccinee samples came from UK trials COV001 and COV002, including a single-blind randomized controlled phase 2/3 trial of AZD1222 (ChAdOx1 nCoV-19) in healthy adults. Trial participant PBMC samples were collected at day 0 and day 28 after the second dose for TCRbeta chain sequencing. Its CDR3 holds 15 amino acids, cysteine through phenylalanine. The entry retains the CDR3 DNA only, 45 bases that are in frame from base 1. CDR1 SGHTA and CDR2 FQGNSA were looked up in the germline V gene. Cut back by 0 bases and 3 bases, the V and J ends lie 9 bases apart. The CDR3 regions of human TCRbeta chains were analyzed by immunosequencing. The published analysis was carried out like this. Repertoire TCRs were matched against a reference library of SARS-CoV-2-specific TCRs generated with the MIRA antigen-specificity platform. Breadth was defined as the fraction of unique TCRs that were SARS-CoV-2-associated, and depth was defined as the fraction of total T cells that were SARS-CoV-2-associated. Using the MIRA data, each spike-specific TCR was assigned both to the spike region to which the TCR was reactive and to a CD4 or CD8 class. Log10-transformed breadth and depth values were compared by one-way ANOVA with Sidak's multiple comparisons tests. The table comes from immuneACCESS by way of TCRdb, which keeps in-frame sequences with V and J called. Part of the clones is missing from these tables; in studies checked, under half for an unresolved V gene and the rest for unknown reasons. Clone size and V and J calls were adopted from that table, with D and trimming inferred from the DNA. The sample data list 150,000 or so clones, and roughly nine tenths of these were observed just once. Of the sample, 3.1% is held by the ten largest clones.

This receptor was taken from an adult in good health. Sequenced here: peripheral blood, sampled on day 0 of AZD1222 vaccination. This sequence uses TRBV7-2 and TRBJ1-5, with the identity of the D gene unclear. The DNA sequence is TGTGCCAGCAGCTTAGCGAGGGCAGTCAATCAGCCCCAGCATTTT. It specifies CASSLARAVNQPQHF.